These 29 T cell receptor beta chains were sequenced from one sample in a study of response to subunit inactivated influenza vaccine. Each CDR3 protein is one row after TCRdb ran MiXCR on the RT-PCR reads. The sample consists of 650,000 or so distinct CDR3 sequences, roughly 15% of them appearing once. The sample in question was PBMCs from blood, obtained 14 to 15 days before vaccination. Receptor source: a man aged 45-60 years who received an inactivated influenza vaccine.

This clonotype was counted only a few times. V and J are TRBV5-1 and TRBJ2-1, with 9 bases lining up with TRBD1. The V gene's germline CDR1 is SGHRS and CDR2 YFSETQ. CDR3 length: 15 amino acids. With V trimmed by 5 bases and J by 2 bases, 5 bases remained unmatched. The CDR3 sequence is CASSSGTGTYNEQFF. The CDR3 DNA reads as TGCGCCAGCAGTTCCGGGACAGGGACCTACAATGAGCAGTTCTTC.

This clonotype turned up a few times. The CDR3, as DNA: TGTGCCAGCAGGGACCGGGACAGACCATATAGCAATCAGCCCCAGCATTTT. As protein: CASRDRDRPYSNQPQHF. The V gene is TRBV6-2 or TRBV6-3, the J gene TRBJ1-5; 7 nucleotides align to TRBD1. This CDR3 is 17 amino acids long. Germline assignment: CDR1 MNHEY and CDR2 SVGEGT. After removal of 6 bases from V and 0 bases from J, the junction contained 11 bases not matched to a gene.

Here the CDR3 DNA reads TGTGCCAGCAAAGGGGGAGCAGGGAGGCATGAGCAGTTCTTC. It encodes CASKGGAGRHEQFF. This chain uses TRBV6-2 or TRBV6-3 with TRBJ2-1; D may correspond to TRBD1 or TRBD2 (6 bases each). From germline, CDR1 is MNHEY and CDR2 SVGEGT. CDR3 length: 14 residues. The ends were cut back, 7 bases at V and 8 bases at J, with 18 bases in the middle.

The rearrangement joins TRBV7-9 to TRBJ2-7; D call uncertain. This CDR3 region has 16 residues. V lost 1 base, J lost 2 bases, and 15 bases lay in between. Germline lookup yields CDR1 SEHNR and CDR2 FQNEAQ (reference sequence). CDR3 sequence (DNA): TGTGCCAGCAGCTTAGTGCTGGTCCCGACGCCCTACGAGCAGTACTTC. This sequence encodes CASSLVLVPTPYEQYF. The entire variable domain, with the rest obtained from reference TRBV7-9 and TRBJ2-7, is as follows: DTGVSQNPRHKITKRGQNVTFRCDPISEHNRLYWYRQTLGQGPEFLTYFQNEAQLEKSRLLSDRFSAERPKGSFSTLEIQRTEQGDSAMYLCASSLVLVPTPYEQYFGPGTRLTVT.

The chain links TRBV7-6 to TRBJ2-7; D is unclear. The V end was cut by 0 bases, the J end by 6 bases, with 9 bases between. This CDR3 spans 13 amino acids. Germline-derived CDR1 and CDR2 are SGHVS and FNYEAQ. CDR3 residues: CASSLAEQTEQYF. CDR3 nucleotide sequence: TGTGCCAGCAGCTTAGCGGAACAAACCGAGCAGTACTTC. The full variable domain, in which reference TRBV7-6 and TRBJ2-7 provide the parts outside the CDR3, is GAGVSQSPRYKVTKRGQDVALRCDPISGHVSLYWYRQALGQGPEFLTYFNYEAQQDKSGLPNDRFSAERPEGSISTLTIQRTEQRDSAMYRCASSLAEQTEQYFGPGTRLTVT.

The rearrangement links TRBV7-9 to TRBJ2-5; D possibly corresponds to TRBD1 (5 bases). Germline V gives CDR1 SEHNR, CDR2 FQNEAQ (reference sequence). V was shortened by 7 bases and J by 7 bases, with 19 bases between the two germline ends. The CDR3 has 14 residues. CDR3 bases: TGTGCCAGCAAACCGGACACTGGGGATGGGACCCAGTACTTC. Translating gives CASKPDTGDGTQYF.

This clonotype was observed a few times. The chain carries TRBV4-3 and TRBJ2-2; D may be TRBD2 (5 bases). This CDR3 spans 16 amino acids. With 0 bases removed from V and 1 base from J, the gap between germline ends came to 9 bases. The germline V gene encodes CDR1 LGHNA and CDR2 YSLEER. The CDR3 DNA reads TGCGCCAGCAGCCAAGAAACGAGGGTGAACACCGGGGAGCTGTTTTTT. As protein: CASSQETRVNTGELFF.

This clonotype showed up just a few times. CDR3 DNA: TGCAGTGCTAGAGAGGACAGTCAAGCCAAAAACATTCAGTACTTC. Amino acids: CSAREDSQAKNIQYF. The chain combines TRBV20-1 with TRBJ2-4; D is perhaps TRBD1 (6 bases). The CDR3 spans 15 residues. The germline CDR1 and CDR2 sequences are DFQATT and SNEGSKA (reference sequence). V lost 0 bases, J lost 0 bases, and 9 bases lay in between.

The sample holds a few counts of this clonotype. Written as DNA, the CDR3 is TGCGCCAGCAGCCAAGATGGGCCAGGGAGAGGGTATTTT. Residues: CASSQDGPGRGYF. The V call is TRBV4-1, the J call TRBJ2-3, with D perhaps TRBD1 or TRBD2 (5 bases each). V gave up 0 bases and J gave up 14 bases, with 15 bases separating them. This CDR3 has 13 amino acids. Germline V CDR1 and CDR2: MGHRA, YSYEKL.

This clonotype was seen many times. This chain uses TRBV5-1 with TRBJ2-3; D may be TRBD2 (5 bases). The CDR3 has 16 residues. CDR1 SGHRS and CDR2 YFSETQ come from the germline V gene. V lost 0 bases and J 0 bases, leaving 11 bases between the germline ends. CDR3 sequence (DNA): TGCGCCAGCAGCTTGGATCCCCGGGGTAGCACAGATACGCAGTATTTT. Protein: CASSLDPRGSTDTQYF. Supplemented by reference TRBV5-1 and TRBJ2-3, the full variable domain reads KAGVTQTPRYLIKTRGQQVTLSCSPISGHRSVSWYQQTPGQGLQFLFEYFSETQRNKGNFPGRFSGRQFSNSRSEMNVSTLELGDSALYLCASSLDPRGSTDTQYFGPGTRLTVL.

This clonotype was found a few times. The V gene is TRBV6-2 or TRBV6-3, the J gene TRBJ1-5; maybe TRBD1 (5 bases). Trimming removed 6 bases from V and 0 bases from J, with 21 bases in between. Per the germline V gene, CDR1 is MNHEY and CDR2 is SVGEGT. The CDR3 is 18 residues long. The CDR3 coding sequence is TGTGCCAGCAGCCTCCGGGGGAAAGATCAGTATAGCAATCAGCCCCAGCATTTT. The encoded protein is CASSLRGKDQYSNQPQHF.

The table lists this clonotype with many counts. This rearrangement joins TRBV5-1 to TRBJ1-2; D not certain. The ends were cut back, 3 bases at V and 1 base at J, with 4 bases in the middle. This CDR3 contains 12 residues. Germline assignment: CDR1 SGHRS and CDR2 YFSETQ. The CDR3 loop is CASSYDNYGYTF. The CDR3, as DNA: TGCGCCAGCAGCTACGATAACTATGGCTACACCTTC.

CDR3 protein: CASRASGSGDTQYF. The CDR3 bases are TGTGCCAGCAGAGCTAGCGGGAGTGGAGATACGCAGTATTTT. This chain uses TRBV9 with TRBJ2-3, with 10 bases fitting TRBD2. J gave up 5 bases and V 5 bases, and 5 bases lay outside the gene matches. This CDR3 comprises 14 residues. CDR1 and CDR2 from the germline V gene are SGDLS and YYNGEE.

The table lists this clonotype with a few counts. The chain has TRBV19 and TRBJ2-2, with 8 nucleotides matching TRBD1. Germline CDR1 reads LNHDA; CDR2 reads SQIVND (reference sequence). This CDR3 contains 14 residues. V shed 5 bases, J shed 5 bases, and the junction held 4 bases outside the gene matches. CDR3 bases: TGTGCCAGTAGTCCGGGACAGGTGACCGGGGAGCTGTTTTTT. It specifies CASSPGQVTGELFF.

The genes are TRBV3-1 and TRBJ2-1; possibly TRBD1 for D (6 bases). The CDR3 is 13 residues long. The germline V gene encodes CDR1 LGHDT and CDR2 YNNKEL (reference sequence). V dropped 3 bases and J dropped 7 bases, with 10 bases sitting between them. The CDR3 here is CASSHHDRNEQFF. CDR3 in DNA: TGTGCCAGCAGCCACCACGACAGGAATGAGCAGTTCTTC.

This clonotype was seen a handful of times. The chain joins TRBV6-1 to TRBJ1-5; D is uncertain. The CDR3 contains 14 residues. Germline V gives CDR1 MNHNS, CDR2 SASEGT. Trimming took off 6 bases at V and 1 base at J, with 10 bases between the two ends. The CDR3 protein is CASSFGRSNQPQHF. The CDR3 DNA is TGTGCCAGCAGCTTCGGACGGAGCAATCAGCCCCAGCATTTT.

This clonotype was detected ten times or more. The chain combines TRBV12-3 or TRBV12-4 with TRBJ2-7, with TRBD2 as a possible D gene (5 bases). V was trimmed by 6 bases and J by 2 bases, leaving 5 bases between them. The CDR3 sequence is 11 residues long. The CDR3 DNA is TGTGCCAGCAGACTAGCCTACGAGCAGTACTTC. Amino acid sequence: CASRLAYEQYF.

This clonotype was seen at least ten times. This rearrangement joins TRBV25-1 to TRBJ2-3; 9 bases map to TRBD1. Germline loops: CDR1 MGHDK, CDR2 SYGVNS. The CDR3 extends over 17 amino acids. V shed 3 bases, J shed 3 bases, and the junction held 10 bases outside the gene matches. This CDR3 is CASSEAWGTGSTDTQYF. The CDR3 DNA reads as TGTGCCAGCAGTGAGGCTTGGGGGACAGGGTCGACAGATACGCAGTATTTT.

The sample holds a few counts of this clonotype. V and J are TRBV4-2 and TRBJ2-3; 8 bases agree with TRBD2. Germline assignment: CDR1 LGHNA and CDR2 YNFKEQ. CDR3 length equals 16 residues. With 4 bases clipped from V and 5 bases from J, the junction kept 11 bases outside the gene matches. CDR3 bases: TGTGCCAGCAGCCCCCGGGTAGCGGGGAAGGGAGATACGCAGTATTTT. Translating gives CASSPRVAGKGDTQYF.

This clonotype was picked up many times. The chain couples TRBV3-1 to TRBJ2-5; D not certain. CDR3 length equals 12 residues. Trimming took off 5 bases at V and 5 bases at J, with 9 bases between the two ends. The V gene's germline CDR1 is LGHDT and CDR2 YNNKEL (reference sequence). The DNA for the CDR3 is TGTGCCAGCAGCTCGACTGGGGAGACCCAGTACTTC. Residues: CASSSTGETQYF.

Many counts were recorded for this clonotype. The chain uses TRBV20-1 and TRBJ2-7; 7 nucleotides match TRBD1. The CDR3 contains 13 residues. Trimming removed 4 bases from V and 2 bases from J; junction bases left unmatched: 5. Germline lookup yields CDR1 DFQATT and CDR2 SNEGSKA (reference sequence). For the CDR3, the DNA is TGCAGTGCTAACCGGGACAGAACCTACGAGCAGTACTTC. Its translation is CSANRDRTYEQYF.

This clonotype was counted many times. The V call is TRBV4-3, the J call TRBJ2-1; D may match TRBD1 or TRBD2 (5 bases each). Germline CDR1 reads LGHNA; CDR2 reads YSLEER. Trimming took off 0 bases at V and 9 bases at J, with 9 bases between the two ends. The CDR3 is 13 residues long. CDR3 coding DNA: TGCGCCAGCAGCCAAGACCGGGGCACTGAGCAGTTCTTC. This codes for CASSQDRGTEQFF.

This clonotype has at least ten counts. The chain is built from TRBV9 and TRBJ1-2; TRBD1 matches 7 bases. The J segment lost 5 bases and the V segment lost 4 bases, leaving 11 bases of the junction unmatched. The CDR3 sequence is 15 residues long. Germline V gives CDR1 SGDLS, CDR2 YYNGEE. The CDR3 DNA is TGTGCCAGCAGCCGAACCGGGACAGCACCTTATGGCTACACCTTC. Its protein is CASSRTGTAPYGYTF.

This rearrangement joins TRBV6-5 to TRBJ2-7; D gene uncertain. Per the germline V gene, CDR1 is MNHEY and CDR2 is SVGAGI. Deletions cut 5 bases from V and 7 bases from J, with 9 bases between. The length of the CDR3 is 11 residues. The CDR3 sequence: CASSNLGEQYF. The CDR3 coding sequence is TGTGCCAGCAGTAACCTGGGGGAGCAGTACTTC.

The V gene is TRBV2, the J gene TRBJ2-3; D call uncertain. The CDR3 has 15 residues. V gave up 0 bases and J gave up 6 bases, with 13 bases separating them. Germline V gives CDR1 SNHLY, CDR2 FYNNEI. In DNA, the CDR3 is TGTGCCAGCAGTGAAGCGCTTCGGCATTTCGATACGCAGTATTTT. Translated: CASSEALRHFDTQYF. The variable domain in full, with the rest retrieved from reference TRBV2 and TRBJ2-3, is EPEVTQTPSHQVTQMGQEVILRCVPISNHLYFYWYRQILGQKVEFLVSFYNNEISEKSEIFDDQFSVERPDGSNFTLKIRSTKLEDSAMYFCASSEALRHFDTQYFGPGTRLTVL.

The rearrangement uses TRBV6-2 or TRBV6-3 and TRBJ2-3; tentative D call: TRBD2 (5 bases). V lost 8 bases and J 6 bases, leaving 15 bases between the germline ends. The germline CDR1 and CDR2 sequences are MNHEY and SVGEGT. CDR3 size: 13 residues. The CDR3 protein is CASGDGAVDTQYF. The CDR3 DNA reads TGTGCCAGCGGTGACGGAGCGGTCGATACGCAGTATTTT.

This clonotype came up many times. The chain joins TRBV29-1 to TRBJ2-7; TRBD1 or TRBD2 may be the D gene (6 bases each). Germline values: CDR1 SQVTM, CDR2 ANQGSEA. Trimming shortened V by 2 bases and J by 6 bases, and 11 bases separated the two germline ends. CDR3 length equals 12 residues. CDR3 region: CSVESGGVEQYF. The DNA of the CDR3 is TGCAGCGTTGAATCCGGGGGCGTCGAGCAGTACTTC.

The table lists this clonotype with a few counts. The J gene is TRBJ1-5, the V gene TRBV6-2 or TRBV6-3; 10 nucleotides align to TRBD1. CDR1 is MNHEY, CDR2 SVGEGT, per germline. The CDR3 runs 17 residues. V lost 2 bases and J lost 7; bases outside the gene matches: 11. The CDR3 DNA reads TGTGCCAGCAGTTACCCAAGGACAGGGGGGAGAGGGCAGCCCCAGCATTTT. This encodes CASSYPRTGGRGQPQHF.

The chain combines TRBV10-3 with TRBJ2-7, with 7 nucleotides matching TRBD2. The CDR3 has 13 residues. The V segment lost 3 bases and the J segment 3 bases; nucleotides outside the gene matches: 2. Germline CDR1 ENHRY, CDR2 SYGVKD. CDR3 sequence: CAISDGGNYEQYF. CDR3 in DNA: TGTGCCATCAGTGACGGGGGGAACTACGAGCAGTACTTC.